The clone carrying this T cell receptor beta chain came up a few times. The data derive from a study of cytomegalovirus exposure and HLA in healthy donors. In the PCR, 60 Vbeta and 13 Jbeta primers were used. The authors' processing: Later, an analysis found around 80 million unique TCR beta chains, and 8.5 million to 14 million of these were shared. The data were produced by immunoSEQ multiplex PCR, yet TCRdb's version contains in-frame clones alone and is incomplete. Clone size and V and J calls were adopted from that table, with D and trimming inferred from the DNA. The table includes roughly 70,000 clones, around 77% detected once. This CDR3 is built from 12 residues. Trimming pared 2 bases from V and 2 bases from J, leaving 4 bases between. Per the germline V gene, CDR1 is SGHDN and CDR2 is FVKESK.

The receptor comes from a man over 45 in good health and CMV-seronegative. Sequenced material: PBMCs. The chain is built from TRBV14 and TRBJ2-7; D call uncertain. The CDR3 region is CASSQLPYEQYF. The DNA of the CDR3 is TGTGCCAGCAGCCAACTCCCCTACGAGCAGTACTTC.